A single sample gave rise to the 19 T cell receptor beta chains below, sequenced in a study of cytomegalovirus exposure and HLA in healthy donors listed by TCRdb under 2017. Libraries came from the immunoSEQ multiplex PCR assay. For the multiplex PCR, a mixture combining 60 forward primers for TCR Vbeta segments and 13 reverse primers for TCR Jbeta segments was used. TCRdb carries this immuneACCESS record with in-frame sequences only. Its versions omit some clonotypes, under half of them owing to an unresolved V gene in the studies checked, with the rest unexplained. Recorded for this sample are some 93,000 clones; 78% of them occurred a single time. 2.5% to 4% of the sample rests with the top ten. The specimen sequenced was PBMCs. Receptors originate from a woman in her forties in good health and CMV-seronegative.

V and J are TRBV7-6 and TRBJ2-1; D possibly corresponds to TRBD2 (5 bases). The V end was cut by 1 base, the J end by 10 bases, with 17 bases between. CDR3 size: 15 residues. The V gene's germline CDR1 is SGHVS and CDR2 FNYEAQ. CDR3 sequence: CASSLGGQDLREQFF. In DNA, the CDR3 is TGTGCCAGCAGCTTAGGAGGTCAGGACTTGAGGGAGCAGTTCTTC.

The V gene is TRBV11-3, the J gene TRBJ2-7, with a weak D call TRBD2 (5 bases). The CDR3 consists of 14 residues. Germline CDR1 and CDR2: SGHNT and YENEEA. V gave up 0 bases and J gave up 0 bases, with 6 bases separating them. The CDR3 here is CASSLDGSSYEQYF. CDR3 DNA: TGTGCCAGCAGCTTAGATGGGAGCTCCTACGAGCAGTACTTC.

The rearrangement links TRBV7-8 to TRBJ1-1, with TRBD1 matching over 8 bases. Germline-derived CDR1 and CDR2 are SGHVS and FQNEAQ. This CDR3 spans 14 amino acids. V trimming: 5 bases; J trimming: 5 bases; junction bases outside the gene matches: 7. CDR3 sequence (DNA): TGTGCCAGCAGCCCTTGGACAGGGTCGACTGAAGCTTTCTTT. Its protein product is CASSPWTGSTEAFF.

This clone was counted once. The CDR3 nucleotides read TGTGCCAGCAGTTGGGTGCCCGGGACAAGCAATCAGCCCCAGCATTTT. Its translation is CASSWVPGTSNQPQHF. The chain links TRBV28 to TRBJ1-5, with a weak D call TRBD1 (6 bases). The CDR3 loop spans 16 amino acids. Trimming pared 4 bases from V and 1 base from J, leaving 14 bases between. Germline V CDR1 and CDR2: MDHEN, SYDVKM. The full variable domain, completed using reference TRBV28 and TRBJ1-5, is DVKVTQSSRYLVKRTGEKVFLECVQDMDHENMFWYRQDPGLGLRLIYFSYDVKMKEKGDIPEGYSVSREKKERFSLILESASTNQTSMYLCASSWVPGTSNQPQHFGDGTRLSIL.

The chain's CDR3 is CASSVGSDYQPQHF. CDR3 sequence (DNA): TGTGCCAGCAGCGTAGGCTCAGATTATCAGCCCCAGCATTTT. V gene TRBV9 combines with J gene TRBJ1-5; D is unresolved. The V and J ends lost 0 bases and 5 bases respectively, with 9 bases between them. Per the germline V gene, CDR1 is SGDLS and CDR2 is YYNGEE. The CDR3 spans 14 residues.

A word on this clone: Additional DNA sequences in this sample encode the identical CDR3. The rearrangement links TRBV28 to TRBJ2-7; D is uncertain. V dropped 5 bases and J dropped 1 base, with 9 bases sitting between them. Looked up from germline, CDR1 is MDHEN and CDR2 is SYDVKM. The CDR3 contains 13 residues. The CDR3 loop reads CASSLGRSYEQYF. CDR3 DNA sequence: TGTGCCAGCAGTCTTGGCAGGTCCTACGAGCAGTACTTC.

The genes are TRBV6-5 and TRBJ1-6; 7 bases align to TRBD1. V shed 6 bases, J shed 8 bases, and the junction held 7 bases outside the gene matches. Germline V gene lookup returns CDR1 MNHEY and CDR2 SVGAGI. The CDR3 sequence is 14 residues long. CDR3 bases: TGTGCCAGCAGCCTGAACAGGGGCCATTCACCCCTCCACTTT. It yields the protein CASSLNRGHSPLHF.

The sample holds one count of this clone. This sequence joins TRBV19 and TRBJ1-6, with 7 nucleotides matching TRBD1. This CDR3 is 15 amino acids long. Germline CDR1 reads LNHDA; CDR2 reads SQIVND (reference sequence). The V and J ends lost 9 bases and 5 bases, in that order; junction bases with no gene match: 10. The CDR3 loop reads CASRTGGWNNSPLHF. CDR3 nucleotide sequence: TGTGCCAGCAGGACAGGAGGATGGAATAATTCACCCCTCCACTTT.

The gene calls are TRBV28 and TRBJ1-4; 9 nucleotides match TRBD1. CDR1 MDHEN and CDR2 SYDVKM come from the germline V gene. With V trimmed by 6 bases and J by 7 bases, 9 bases remained unmatched. The CDR3 is 15 residues long. The CDR3 region is CASSPYRGRGEKLFF. The CDR3 DNA follows: TGTGCCAGCAGCCCGTACAGGGGGCGCGGTGAAAAACTGTTTTTT.

V gene TRBV11-3 combines with J gene TRBJ2-5; TRBD2 aligns across 7 bases. J gave up 2 bases and V 1 base, and 4 bases lay outside the gene matches. This CDR3 contains 15 residues. Germline assignment: CDR1 SGHNT and CDR2 YENEEA. CDR3 DNA sequence: TGTGCCAGCAGCTTAGGACTGGGGGGGCAAGAGACCCAGTACTTC. Its protein product is CASSLGLGGQETQYF.

The chain links TRBV5-4 to TRBJ1-5, with TRBD1 as a possible D gene (6 bases). V shed 9 bases and J shed 2 bases, with 18 bases lying between them. Germline-derived CDR1 and CDR2 are SGHNT and YYREEE (reference sequence). The CDR3 has 15 amino acids. In DNA, the CDR3 is TGTGCCACCCCAGCTTACAGGGTTGGCAATCAGCCCCAGCATTTT. As protein: CATPAYRVGNQPQHF. Full variable domain (missing parts from reference TRBV5-4 and TRBJ1-5): ETGVTQSPTHLIKTRGQQVTLRCSSQSGHNTVSWYQQALGQGPQFIFQYYREEENGRGNFPPRFSGLQFPNYSSELNVNALELDDSALYLCATPAYRVGNQPQHFGDGTRLSIL.

The chain is built from TRBV6-5 and TRBJ2-7; a weak D match, TRBD2 (6 bases). Trimming pared 0 bases from V and 6 bases from J, leaving 12 bases between. CDR1 and CDR2 from the germline V gene are MNHEY and SVGAGI. CDR3 size: 14 residues. Written as DNA, the CDR3 is TGTGCCAGCAGTTACTCGACTGCCGGGGGCGAGCAGTACTTC. It is translated as CASSYSTAGGEQYF.

Comments on this clone: A read error may produce the germline difference seen at one junction end. V and J are TRBV29-1 and TRBJ1-2; 9 nucleotides agree with TRBD1. Germline V gene lookup returns CDR1 SQVTM and CDR2 ANQGSEA. The CDR3 has 16 residues. The CDR3 sequence: CSVQGYRTGANYAHAF. The CDR3 region has the DNA TGCAGCGTCCAGGGTTATCGGACAGGGGCTAACTATGCCCACGCCTTC.

The chain uses TRBV27 and TRBJ2-3; tentative D call: TRBD2 (5 bases). Germline lookup yields CDR1 MNHEY and CDR2 SMNVEV (reference sequence). V was cut by 8 bases and J by 10 bases, with 25 bases left in between. The CDR3 totals 15 residues. The DNA of the CDR3 is TGTGCCAGCGGACCTCTCAAGGGTGGGAGTGGTTCGCAGTATTTT. It yields the protein CASGPLKGGSGSQYF.

This rearrangement joins TRBV27 to TRBJ1-6; D unclear. The CDR3 spans 15 residues. The V gene's germline CDR1 is MNHEY and CDR2 SMNVEV (reference sequence). V gave up 1 base and J gave up 7 bases, with 11 bases separating them. CDR3 amino acids: CASSLWSSGNSPLHF. CDR3 DNA sequence: TGTGCCAGCAGTTTATGGTCCAGCGGGAATTCACCCCTCCACTTT.

CDR3 nucleotides: TGCGCCAGCAGCCCGGGACTGGCCCCCAATGAGCAGTTCTTC. Amino acid sequence: CASSPGLAPNEQFF. The chain couples TRBV5-1 to TRBJ2-1; D is perhaps TRBD2 (6 bases). Trimming removed 4 bases from V and 6 bases from J, with 14 bases in between. CDR3 length: 14 residues. Germline V gives CDR1 SGHRS, CDR2 YFSETQ.

The gene calls are TRBV5-1 and TRBJ1-5; D is perhaps TRBD1 (6 bases). The CDR3 totals 14 residues. The ends were cut back, 0 bases at V and 7 bases at J, with 11 bases in the middle. Germline-derived CDR1 and CDR2 are SGHRS and YFSETQ. CDR3 bases: TGCGCCAGCAGCTTGGGAGGGGGTATACAGCCCCAGCATTTT. Its translation is CASSLGGGIQPQHF.

The chain joins TRBV4-3 to TRBJ2-3, with TRBD2 as a possible D gene (6 bases). Germline CDR1 LGHNA, CDR2 YSLEER. The CDR3 sequence is 19 residues long. Trimming shortened V by 0 bases and J by 1 base, and 20 bases separated the two germline ends. The CDR3 loop is CASSQDQTGVASRTDTQYF. DNA for the CDR3: TGCGCCAGCAGCCAAGATCAAACGGGGGTGGCTAGCCGCACAGATACGCAGTATTTT.

In its sample, this clone was seen once. The genes are TRBV11-2 and TRBJ2-2, with D possibly TRBD1 on 6 matching bases. Trimming cost V 1 base and J 7 bases, with 16 bases left between them. This CDR3 region has 16 residues. Germline V gene data show CDR1 as SGHAT and CDR2 as FQNNGV. CDR3 protein: CASSLVGHRAGGELFF. The CDR3 nucleotides read TGTGCCAGCAGCTTAGTAGGACACAGGGCCGGCGGGGAGCTGTTTTTT.